The 26 T cell receptor beta chains below come from one sample, sequenced in a study of CD8 T cells in ankylosing spondylitis (dated by TCRdb to 2016 to 2017). Results and caveats for the whole study, not just this receptor: Blood from ankylosing spondylitis patients appeared to be characterized by a TCR beta motif made up of under ten highly homologous amino acid variants.

The library relied on 5' RACE. For sequencing, an Illumina HiSeq 2500 was employed. The public reads were reprocessed in TCRdb via fastp at Q25 and MiXCR, keeping in-frame beta chains. Each entry merges the rows of one CDR3 protein and shows their most common DNA and genes. The sample table lists some 400,000 distinct CDR3 sequences, 20% to 25% of them with a count of one. The ten top clones hold about a sixth of the sample. For these TCRs, the target antigens are not known. Source material: blood, either unsorted or a sorted T cell fraction (not recorded which). The receptors shown here come from a male donor with ankylosing spondylitis.

This clonotype has a handful of counts. The chain employs TRBV7-3 and TRBJ2-1, with D tentatively TRBD2 (5 bases). This CDR3 region has 16 residues. V gave up 3 bases and J gave up 0 bases, with 12 bases separating them. CDR1 and CDR2 from the germline V gene are SGHTA and FQGTGA. CDR3 loop: CASSFGESGSYNEQFF. DNA for the CDR3: TGTGCCAGCAGCTTTGGGGAGTCGGGCTCCTACAATGAGCAGTTCTTC.

The chain couples TRBV12-3 or TRBV12-4 to TRBJ2-2; 10 nucleotides align to TRBD2. The J segment lost 6 bases and the V segment lost 6 bases, leaving 7 bases of the junction unmatched. This CDR3 is 15 amino acids long. CDR3 nucleotides: TGTGCCAGCAGCTCAGAACTAGCGGGACCCGGGGAGCTGTTTTTT. It translates to CASSSELAGPGELFF.

The rearrangement joins TRBV20-1 to TRBJ2-3; 9 nucleotides match TRBD2. Germline V gene sequence: CDR1 DFQATT, CDR2 SNEGSKA (reference sequence). The CDR3 sequence is 15 residues long. The V and J ends lost 3 bases and 1 base, in that order; junction bases with no gene match: 5. This CDR3 reads CSARAGGLGTDTQYF. The CDR3 DNA follows: TGCAGTGCTAGGGCGGGAGGGCTCGGCACAGATACGCAGTATTTT.

This clonotype was counted once. The chain has TRBV16 and TRBJ1-2; no reliable D call. The CDR3 runs to 15 residues. CDR1 is KGHSY, CDR2 FQNENV, per germline. The germline V and J ends were trimmed by 2 bases and 4 bases, with 14 bases remaining between them. Written as DNA, the CDR3 is TGTGCCAGCAGCCAAATCCTTTCCTCCCGCTATGGCTACACCTTC. Protein: CASSQILSSRYGYTF.

This clonotype occurred a few times. The V and J genes are TRBV5-1 and TRBJ2-2; 7 bases are a match to TRBD1. J lost 2 bases, V lost 3 bases, and 1 base had no gene match. This CDR3 comprises 14 residues. From germline, CDR1 is SGHRS and CDR2 YFSETQ. DNA of the CDR3: TGCGCCAGCAGCTGGGACAGCAACACCGGGGAGCTGTTTTTT. Translating gives CASSWDSNTGELFF.

The chain carries TRBV12-3 or TRBV12-4 and TRBJ1-2, with D unclear. V lost 6 bases and J 7 bases, leaving 15 bases between the germline ends. The CDR3 sequence is 13 residues long. CDR3 sequence reads: CASRSPPTGGYTF. CDR3 DNA sequence: TGTGCCAGCAGGTCACCCCCCACGGGTGGCTACACCTTC.

This rearrangement joins TRBV11-3 to TRBJ2-5; TRBD1 aligns across 8 bases. V lost 2 bases to trimming and J lost 2 bases; unmatched junction nucleotides: 7. The CDR3 runs 16 residues. CDR1 is SGHNT and CDR2 is YENEEA in the germline V gene. CDR3 nucleotide sequence: TGTGCCAGCAGCTTACGGAGGACAGGGCTGCAAGAGACCCAGTACTTC. It specifies CASSLRRTGLQETQYF.

This chain uses TRBV7-3 with TRBJ2-1; D gene uncertain. CDR3 length equals 17 residues. The germline CDR1 and CDR2 sequences are SGHTA and FQGTGA. With 1 base removed from V and 0 bases from J, the gap between germline ends came to 13 bases. DNA of the CDR3: TGTGCCAGCAGCTTAAGGCCCGCCCCGAGCTCCTACAATGAGCAGTTCTTC. Amino acid sequence: CASSLRPAPSSYNEQFF. The full variable domain, completed using reference TRBV7-3 and TRBJ2-1, is GAGVSQTPSNKVTEKGKYVELRCDPISGHTALYWYRQSLGQGPEFLIYFQGTGAADDSGLPNDRFFAVRPEGSVSTLKIQRTERGDSAVYLCASSLRPAPSSYNEQFFGPGTRLTVL.

The V call is TRBV14, the J call TRBJ2-3; TRBD1 matches 7 bases. The CDR3 contains 17 residues. Germline CDR1 is SGHDN and CDR2 is FVKESK. The trim removed 5 bases at V and 4 bases at J, leaving 15 bases unmatched. The CDR3 DNA follows: TGTGCCAGCAGCAAAAGGACAGGCCCAAACTCCCCAGATACGCAGTATTTT. Amino acids: CASSKRTGPNSPDTQYF.

This sequence joins TRBV25-1 and TRBJ1-2; unclear D gene. Germline CDR1 and CDR2: MGHDK and SYGVNS. This CDR3 has 15 amino acids. V lost 5 bases and J 3 bases, leaving 16 bases between the germline ends. Written as DNA, the CDR3 is TGTGCCAGCAGTACAATCACGTGGGGAGACTATGGCTACACCTTC. Translated, it gives CASSTITWGDYGYTF.

This clonotype was seen a handful of times. V gene TRBV9 combines with J gene TRBJ1-6, with D uncertain. The CDR3 contains 13 residues. In germline, CDR1 is SGDLS, CDR2 YYNGEE. The V and J ends lost 4 bases and 9 bases respectively, with 11 bases between them. CDR3 protein: CASSLLGGSPLHF. The CDR3 DNA is TGTGCCAGCAGCTTGCTGGGAGGTTCACCCCTCCACTTT.

This clonotype has a handful of counts. The chain has TRBV7-2 and TRBJ2-1; TRBD2 aligns across 8 bases. From germline, CDR1 is SGHTA and CDR2 FQGNSA. J lost 0 bases, V lost 7 bases, and 5 bases had no gene match. The CDR3 extends over 15 amino acids. This CDR3 reads CASTLAGGSYNEQFF. In nucleotides, the CDR3 is TGTGCCAGCACCTTGGCGGGGGGCTCCTACAATGAGCAGTTCTTC.

This clonotype was detected many times. Here the CDR3 reads CSARGPIQGTGELFF. As DNA, the CDR3 is TGCAGTGCTAGGGGTCCAATCCAGGGCACCGGGGAGCTGTTTTTT. This chain joins TRBV20-1 and TRBJ2-2, with D perhaps matching TRBD1 (5 bases). Between the trimmed V and J ends, which lost 3 bases and 4 bases, there was a span of 15 bases. The CDR3 extends over 15 amino acids. Germline CDR1 and CDR2: DFQATT and SNEGSKA (reference sequence).

The chain couples TRBV23-1 to TRBJ1-1; TRBD1 matches 7 bases. TRBV23-1 is labeled an ORF, and its function is uncertain. This CDR3 region has 14 residues. With 1 base clipped from V and 7 bases from J, the junction kept 6 bases outside the gene matches. The CDR3 reads CASSQCIRTGEAFF. In DNA form, the CDR3 reads TGCGCCAGCAGTCAATGTATAAGGACAGGTGAAGCTTTCTTT.

The chain employs TRBV2 and TRBJ1-4, with 9 nucleotides matching TRBD1. The germline CDR1 and CDR2 sequences are SNHLY and FYNNEI. Germline trimming cut 11 bases from V and 2 bases from J; bases unmatched to any gene: 6. This CDR3 is 14 amino acids long. CDR3 protein: CAGGQGTTNEKLFF. The CDR3, as DNA: TGTGCCGGAGGACAGGGGACCACTAATGAAAAACTGTTTTTT.

This clonotype was observed a few times. This sequence joins TRBV6-5 and TRBJ2-7; the D call may be TRBD1 or TRBD2 (5 bases each). The CDR3 sequence is 16 residues long. Trimming removed 0 bases at V and 4 bases at J, with 16 bases between. Germline values: CDR1 MNHEY, CDR2 SVGAGI. The CDR3 DNA reads TGTGCCAGCAGTTACTCGGGACGGCTCCCTGGGTACGAGCAGTACTTC. Translation: CASSYSGRLPGYEQYF.

J is TRBJ2-1 and V is TRBV20-1; D is perhaps TRBD2 (6 bases). CDR1 DFQATT and CDR2 SNEGSKA come from the germline V gene (reference sequence). The length of the CDR3 is 15 residues. The V gene lost 3 bases and the J gene lost 9 bases, with 21 bases spanning the gap. The CDR3 nucleotides are TGCAGTGCTAGGACAGCGGGCCTTCCTTCGGGTGAGCAGTTCTTC. Translation gives CSARTAGLPSGEQFF.

This clonotype was recorded many times. The CDR3 region is CASSPILGKRSYEQYF. As DNA, the CDR3 is TGTGCCAGCAGCCCCATCCTCGGCAAACGCTCCTACGAGCAGTACTTC. V is TRBV7-9 and J is TRBJ2-7, with D hard to call. The CDR3 runs 16 residues. Germline CDR1 SEHNR, CDR2 FQNEAQ (reference sequence). V lost 5 bases and J 0 bases, leaving 17 bases between the germline ends. Full variable domain (remainder filled in from reference TRBV7-9 and TRBJ2-7): DTGVSQNPRHKITKRGQNVTFRCDPISEHNRLYWYRQTLGQGPEFLTYFQNEAQLEKSRLLSDRFSAERPKGSFSTLEIQRTEQGDSAMYLCASSPILGKRSYEQYFGPGTRLTVT.

This clonotype was seen only a few times. This chain connects TRBV2 to TRBJ2-1; no reliable D call. CDR1 is SNHLY and CDR2 is FYNNEI in the germline V gene. Trimming pared 6 bases from V and 11 bases from J, leaving 23 bases between. The CDR3 runs to 15 residues. The DNA for the CDR3 is TGTGCCAGCAGACCCGAAGGCCCAACTTTTACCAAGCAGTTCTTC. Translated, it gives CASRPEGPTFTKQFF.

The V call is TRBV27, the J call TRBJ1-5; D not certain. Trimming cost V 1 base and J 6 bases, with 13 bases left between them. The CDR3 runs 15 residues. CDR1 is MNHEY and CDR2 is SMNVEV in the germline V gene (reference sequence). The DNA for the CDR3 is TGTGCCAGCAGTTTATATCGTCCGGAGCGTCAGCCCCAGCATTTT. The encoded protein is CASSLYRPERQPQHF.

This clonotype was observed a handful of times. This chain links TRBV11-1 with TRBJ2-3; TRBD1 is a possible D gene (6 bases). This CDR3 is built from 16 residues. Germline assignment: CDR1 SGHAT and CDR2 FQDESV (reference sequence). Deletions cut 7 bases from V and 2 bases from J, with 19 bases between. The CDR3 loop is CASTNYRARTTDTQYF. The CDR3 DNA is TGTGCCAGCACCAACTACAGGGCTAGAACCACAGATACGCAGTATTTT.

This clonotype was detected only a few times. The rearrangement links TRBV7-2 to TRBJ1-1; TRBD1 matches 10 bases. V lost 2 bases to trimming and J lost 3 bases; unmatched junction nucleotides: 6. CDR1 and CDR2 from the germline V gene are SGHTA and FQGNSA. This CDR3 has 16 residues. The CDR3 is CASSLSRTGGDTEAFF. DNA of the CDR3: TGTGCCAGCAGCTTATCCCGGACAGGGGGTGACACTGAAGCTTTCTTT. The full variable domain, rest sourced from reference TRBV7-2 and TRBJ1-1, is GAGVSQSPSNKVTEKGKDVELRCDPISGHTALYWYRQSLGQGLEFLIYFQGNSAPDKSGLPSDRFSAERTGGSVSTLTIQRTQQEDSAVYLCASSLSRTGGDTEAFFGQGTRLTVV.

The table lists this clonotype with a few counts. Written as DNA, the CDR3 is TGCAGCGCCTCAAGTTCCGGACTAGGTGTCGGGGAGCTGTTTTTT. Translated, it gives CSASSSGLGVGELFF. V usage is TRBV29-1 and J usage is TRBJ2-2; 7 nucleotides match TRBD2. Germline CDR1 SQVTM, CDR2 ANQGSEA. The V gene end was trimmed by 7 bases and the J gene end by 7 bases; junction bases not matched to a gene: 15. There are 15 residues in the CDR3.

In its sample, this clonotype was seen a few times. V is TRBV6-2 or TRBV6-3 and J is TRBJ2-1; 11 nucleotides align to TRBD1. The CDR3 spans 15 residues. Germline CDR1 is MNHEY and CDR2 is SVGEGT. V trimming: 6 bases; J trimming: 5 bases; junction bases outside the gene matches: 6. This CDR3 is CASRRDRGNHNEQFF. The CDR3 DNA follows: TGTGCCAGCAGGAGGGACAGGGGGAATCACAATGAGCAGTTCTTC.

The sample holds one count of this clonotype. The rearrangement joins TRBV6-1 to TRBJ2-1; D may match TRBD1 or TRBD2 (5 bases each). Germline V gene sequence: CDR1 MNHNS, CDR2 SASEGT. V dropped 10 bases and J dropped 9 bases, with 19 bases sitting between them. The CDR3 runs 13 residues. The DNA for the CDR3 is TGTGCCACCGCCGGGTTAACGAGGGGTGAGCAGTTCTTC. Translated, it gives CATAGLTRGEQFF.

A few counts support this clonotype. V gene TRBV10-3 combines with J gene TRBJ2-7; D uncertain. V was trimmed by 6 bases and J by 2 bases, leaving 8 bases between them. This CDR3 comprises 12 residues. Per germline, CDR1 ENHRY and CDR2 SYGVKD. The CDR3, as DNA: TGTGCCATCAGGACAAATACCTACGAGCAGTACTTC. This encodes CAIRTNTYEQYF.